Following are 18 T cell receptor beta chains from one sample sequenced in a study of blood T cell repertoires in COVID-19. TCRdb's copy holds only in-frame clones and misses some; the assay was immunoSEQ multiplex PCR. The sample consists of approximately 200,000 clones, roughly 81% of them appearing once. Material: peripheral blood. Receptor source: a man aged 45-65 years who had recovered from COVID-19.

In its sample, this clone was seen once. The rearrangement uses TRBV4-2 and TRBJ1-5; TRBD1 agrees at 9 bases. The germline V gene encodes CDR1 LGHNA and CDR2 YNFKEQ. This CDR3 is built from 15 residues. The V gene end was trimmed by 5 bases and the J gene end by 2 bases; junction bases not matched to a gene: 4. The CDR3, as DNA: TGTGCCAGCAGCAGACAGGGGGATGGCAATCAGCCCCAGCATTTT. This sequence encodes CASSRQGDGNQPQHF.

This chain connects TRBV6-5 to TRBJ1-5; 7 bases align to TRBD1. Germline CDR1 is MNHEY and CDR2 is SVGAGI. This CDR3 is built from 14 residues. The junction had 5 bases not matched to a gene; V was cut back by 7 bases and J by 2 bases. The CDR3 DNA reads TGTGCCAGCATGGAGGGGGCTGGCAATCAGCCCCAGCATTTT. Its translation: CASMEGAGNQPQHF.

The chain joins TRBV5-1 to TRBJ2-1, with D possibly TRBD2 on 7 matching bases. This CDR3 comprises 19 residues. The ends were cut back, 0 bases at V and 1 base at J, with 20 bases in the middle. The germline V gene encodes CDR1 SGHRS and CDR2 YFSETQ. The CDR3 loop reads CASSLATGGASRSYNEQFF. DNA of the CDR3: TGCGCCAGCAGCTTGGCCACGGGGGGCGCGAGTCGGTCCTACAATGAGCAGTTCTTC.

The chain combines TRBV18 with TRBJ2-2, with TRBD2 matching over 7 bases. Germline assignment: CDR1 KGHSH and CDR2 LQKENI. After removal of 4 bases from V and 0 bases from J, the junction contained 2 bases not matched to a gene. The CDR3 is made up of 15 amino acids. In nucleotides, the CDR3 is TGTGCCAGCTCACTTGGACTAGCGAACACCGGGGAGCTGTTTTTT. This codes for CASSLGLANTGELFF.

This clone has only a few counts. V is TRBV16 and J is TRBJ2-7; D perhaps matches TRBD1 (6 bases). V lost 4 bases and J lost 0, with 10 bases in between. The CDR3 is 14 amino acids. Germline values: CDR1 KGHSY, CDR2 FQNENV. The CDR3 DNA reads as TGTGCCAGCAGCCGAGCACAGGGCTCCTACGAGCAGTACTTC. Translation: CASSRAQGSYEQYF.

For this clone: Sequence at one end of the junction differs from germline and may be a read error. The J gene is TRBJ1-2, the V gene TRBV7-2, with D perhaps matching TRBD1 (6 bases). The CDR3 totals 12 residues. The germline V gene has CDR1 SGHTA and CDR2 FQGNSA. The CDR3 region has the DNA TGTGCCAGCAGCTTAGAACGAGGGGGGGTCTTCTTC. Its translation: CASSLERGGVFF.

CDR3 in amino acids: CASSFRRVQTEAFF. CDR3 DNA sequence: TGTGCCAGCAGCTTCAGACGCGTACAGACTGAAGCTTTCTTT. The chain links TRBV5-4 to TRBJ1-1; D not certain. With 2 bases removed from V and 5 bases from J, the gap between germline ends came to 13 bases. This CDR3 region has 14 residues. Germline V gene data show CDR1 as SGHNT and CDR2 as YYREEE (reference sequence).

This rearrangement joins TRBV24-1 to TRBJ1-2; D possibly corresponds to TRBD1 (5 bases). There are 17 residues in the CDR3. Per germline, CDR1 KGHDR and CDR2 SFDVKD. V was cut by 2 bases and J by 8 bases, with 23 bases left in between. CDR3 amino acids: CATSDSGMAGWIEGYTF. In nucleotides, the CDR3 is TGTGCCACCAGTGATTCCGGCATGGCAGGGTGGATTGAGGGCTACACCTTC.

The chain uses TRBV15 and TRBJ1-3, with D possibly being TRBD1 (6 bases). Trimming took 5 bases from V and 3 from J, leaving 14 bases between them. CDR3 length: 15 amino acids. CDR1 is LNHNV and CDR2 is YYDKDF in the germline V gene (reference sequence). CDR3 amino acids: CATSRAGARGNTIYF. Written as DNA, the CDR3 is TGTGCCACCAGCCGCGCGGGGGCTCGTGGAAACACCATATATTTT.

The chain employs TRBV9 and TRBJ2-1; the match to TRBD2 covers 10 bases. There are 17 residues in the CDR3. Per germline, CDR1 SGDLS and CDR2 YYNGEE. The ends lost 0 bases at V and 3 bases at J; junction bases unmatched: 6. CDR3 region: CASSVAPTSGDYNEQFF. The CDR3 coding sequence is TGTGCCAGCAGCGTAGCCCCAACTAGCGGGGACTACAATGAGCAGTTCTTC.

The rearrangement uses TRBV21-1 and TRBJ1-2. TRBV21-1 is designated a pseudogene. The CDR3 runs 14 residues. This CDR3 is CASRENRFHYGYTF. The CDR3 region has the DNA TGTGCCAGCAGGGAGAACCGTTTTCACTATGGCTACACCTTC.

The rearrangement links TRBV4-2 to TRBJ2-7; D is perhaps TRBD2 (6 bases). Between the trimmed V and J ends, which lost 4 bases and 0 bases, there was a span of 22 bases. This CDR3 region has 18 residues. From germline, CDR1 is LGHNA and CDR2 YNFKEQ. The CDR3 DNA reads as TGTGCCAGCAGCCCCAAAGGCCGAGGCGGGGCGAGCTCCTACGAGCAGTACTTC. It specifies CASSPKGRGGASSYEQYF.

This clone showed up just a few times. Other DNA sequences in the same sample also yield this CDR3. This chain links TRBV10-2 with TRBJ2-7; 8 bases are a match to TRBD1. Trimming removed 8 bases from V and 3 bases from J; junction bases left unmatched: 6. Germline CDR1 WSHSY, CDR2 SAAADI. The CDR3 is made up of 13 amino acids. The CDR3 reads CASGRGRDYEQYF. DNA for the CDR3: TGCGCCAGCGGCAGGGGGCGCGACTACGAGCAGTACTTC.

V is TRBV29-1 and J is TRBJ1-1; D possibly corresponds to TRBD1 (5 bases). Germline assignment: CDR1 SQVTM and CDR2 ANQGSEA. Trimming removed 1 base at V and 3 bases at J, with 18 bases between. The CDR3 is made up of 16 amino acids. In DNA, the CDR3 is TGCAGCGTTGAAGGCGTCGGGGGTAGGAGCGACACTGAAGCTTTCTTT. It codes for CSVEGVGGRSDTEAFF.

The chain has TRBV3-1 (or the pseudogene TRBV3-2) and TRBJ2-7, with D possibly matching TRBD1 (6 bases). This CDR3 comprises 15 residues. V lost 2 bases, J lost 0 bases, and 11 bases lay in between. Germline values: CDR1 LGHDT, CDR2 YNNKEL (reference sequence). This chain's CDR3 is CASSQTPGDSYEQYF. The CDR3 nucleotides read TGTGCCAGCAGCCAAACCCCAGGGGACTCCTACGAGCAGTACTTC.

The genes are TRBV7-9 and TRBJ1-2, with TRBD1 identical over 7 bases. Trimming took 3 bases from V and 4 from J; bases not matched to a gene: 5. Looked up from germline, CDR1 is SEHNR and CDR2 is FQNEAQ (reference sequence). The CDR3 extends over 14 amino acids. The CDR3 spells CASSFDRVGYGYTF. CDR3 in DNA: TGTGCCAGCAGCTTCGACAGGGTGGGCTATGGCTACACCTTC. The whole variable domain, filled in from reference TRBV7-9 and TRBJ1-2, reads DTGVSQNPRHKITKRGQNVTFRCDPISEHNRLYWYRQTLGQGPEFLTYFQNEAQLEKSRLLSDRFSAERPKGSFSTLEIQRTEQGDSAMYLCASSFDRVGYGYTFGSGTRLTVV.

The CDR3 DNA follows: TGTGCCAGTAACTGGGGCGCTAACTATGGCTACACCTTC. Protein: CASNWGANYGYTF. The chain employs TRBV6-5 and TRBJ1-2; TRBD1 is a possible D gene (5 bases). Trimming left V 9 bases short and J 0 bases short, with 11 bases between. This CDR3 is built from 13 residues. Germline CDR1 MNHEY, CDR2 SVGAGI.

CDR3 DNA sequence: TGCGCCAGCAGCCCCTCCCCAGCGGGAGTATCTGGGGCCAACGTCCTGACTTTC. Translating it yields CASSPSPAGVSGANVLTF. The chain employs TRBV4-1 and TRBJ2-6, with 8 bases aligning to TRBD2. Per the germline V gene, CDR1 is MGHRA and CDR2 is YSYEKL. V shed 4 bases, J shed 1 base, and the junction held 9 bases outside the gene matches. The CDR3 has 18 amino acids.